The clone carrying this TCR beta chain showed up many times. The source of the sample is a study of T cells in Graves' hyperthyroidism and ophthalmopathy. Researchers amplified the TCR beta CDR3 regions from RNA transcripts. HTBI primers were the set used in a first-round RT-PCR of the TCR CDR3. TCRdb re-derived calls from the multiplex PCR reads in MiXCR, one entry per CDR3 protein. Among about 510,000 distinct CDR3 sequences, 46% were seen once, and the ten largest hold about 45%. CDR1 is DFQATT, CDR2 SNEGSKA, per germline (reference sequence). The CDR3 length is 14 residues. V shed 1 base and J 0 bases; nucleotides not matched to a gene: 3.

V gene TRBV20-1 combines with J gene TRBJ2-7; the match to TRBD2 covers 7 bases. This receptor was obtained from an adult woman with Graves' disease, either hyperthyroidism or ophthalmopathy (not recorded which). Sequencing input: peripheral blood or thyroid tissue (not recorded which). CDR3 coding DNA: TGCAGTGCTAGAGGCGGGAGCATCTCCTACGAGCAGTACTTC. This translates into CSARGGSISYEQYF.